The 31 T cell receptor beta chains reported below all come from one sample, sequenced in a study of blood T cells in healthy people across ages. Alongside a J-beta primer mix, a sample-barcoded 5' primer served in a second PCR lasting about 7 to 12 cycles. A single record per CDR3 protein comes from TCRdb applying MiXCR to the 5' RACE reads. The sample consists of around 1,600,000 distinct CDR3 sequences, roughly two fifths of them appearing once. Input material: blood. These receptors originate from a woman younger than 35 in good health.

This clonotype was counted only a few times. The gene calls are TRBV6-5 and TRBJ2-1; D not resolved. The J call is in doubt because the DNA end fits TRBJ2-7 better. Germline V CDR1 and CDR2: MNHEY, SVGAGI. This CDR3 is 13 amino acids long. This CDR3 reads CASSYGPYNEQYF. CDR3 nucleotides: TGTGCCAGCAGTTACGGGCCCTACAATGAGCAGTACTTC.

DNA of the CDR3: TGTGCCAGCAGCAGAGAGGGACAGGGACCCTACAATGAGCAGTTCTTC. Translation gives CASSREGQGPYNEQFF. V usage is TRBV21-1 and J usage is TRBJ2-1; the D segment call TRBD1 is taken from the table without a DNA check. TRBV21-1 is a pseudogene locus. The CDR3 contains 16 residues.

At least ten counts were recorded for this clonotype. The V gene is TRBV29-1, the J gene TRBJ2-5; D remains unclear. Germline CDR1 reads SQVTM; CDR2 reads ANQGSEA. Trimming left V 4 bases short and J 1 base short, with 7 bases between. This CDR3 has 12 residues. The chain's CDR3 is CSVVVRQETQYF. The CDR3 DNA follows: TGCAGCGTTGTCGTGCGCCAAGAGACCCAGTACTTC.

In regard to this clonotype: Relative to the germline gene, one junction end is altered; a read error may explain this. This sequence joins TRBV7-2 and TRBJ2-7, with TRBD2 matching 10 bases. The CDR3 totals 17 residues. In germline, CDR1 is SGHTA, CDR2 FQGNSA. This chain's CDR3 is CDSSPGRGTSAVYEQYF. DNA of the CDR3: TGTGACAGCAGCCCGGGTCGGGGGACTAGCGCGGTCTACGAGCAGTACTTC.

The J gene is TRBJ2-3, the V gene TRBV12-5; 9 bases match TRBD2. V trimming: 4 bases; J trimming: 5 bases; junction bases outside the gene matches: 7. Looked up from germline, CDR1 is LGHNT and CDR2 is FRNRAP. There are 15 residues in the CDR3. The CDR3 protein is CASGSLGLAQDTQYF. The CDR3 DNA is TGTGCTAGTGGTTCACTCGGACTAGCGCAAGATACGCAGTATTTT. Based on the CDR3 plus reference TRBV12-5 and TRBJ2-3, the full variable domain is DARVTQTPRHKVTEMGQEVTMRCQPILGHNTVFWYRQTMMQGLELLAYFRNRAPLDDSGMPKDRFSAEMPDATLATLKIQPSEPRDSAVYFCASGSLGLAQDTQYFGPGTRLTVL.

The chain uses TRBV20-1 and TRBJ2-1, with 11 positions matching TRBD2. The CDR3 is 15 amino acids. The V gene end was trimmed by 5 bases and the J gene end by 4 bases; junction bases not matched to a gene: 7. Looked up from germline, CDR1 is DFQATT and CDR2 is SNEGSKA (reference sequence). The CDR3: CSALTGTSGYNEQFF. CDR3 coding DNA: TGCAGTGCTCTAACCGGGACTAGCGGTTACAATGAGCAGTTCTTC.

Note on this clonotype: A clone one base away is much larger, so this may be a read error. In this CDR3 the conserved last residue, phenylalanine or tryptophan, is missing, so a read error is likely. V and J are TRBV29-1 and TRBJ2-3; the match to TRBD2 covers 8 bases. With V trimmed by 0 bases and J by 6 bases, 8 bases remained unmatched. The CDR3 length is 15 residues. Germline V gene sequence: CDR1 SQVTM, CDR2 ANQGSEA. The CDR3 here is CSVEDYGGASDTQYV. In DNA form, the CDR3 reads TGCAGCGTTGAAGATTACGGGGGGGCTTCTGATACGCAGTATGTT.

The chain couples TRBV11-2 to TRBJ2-5, with D perhaps matching TRBD2 (6 bases). Germline V gene lookup returns CDR1 SGHAT and CDR2 FQNNGV. The CDR3 contains 15 residues. The ends were cut back, 5 bases at V and 1 base at J, with 14 bases in the middle. For the CDR3, the DNA is TGTGCCAGCAGCCCGATGGCGGGGTTCCAAGAGACCCAGTACTTC. Translation: CASSPMAGFQETQYF.

This rearrangement joins TRBV7-8 to TRBJ1-2; TRBD1 might be the D (6 bases). Germline V gene sequence: CDR1 SGHVS, CDR2 FQNEAQ. The length of the CDR3 is 15 residues. V lost 4 bases to trimming and J lost 4 bases, with 16 bases between them. CDR3 loop: CASSSLVQGLYGYTF. The DNA of the CDR3 is TGTGCCAGCAGCTCCCTCGTACAGGGACTCTATGGCTACACCTTC. Variable domain in full (rest from reference TRBV7-8 and TRBJ1-2): GAGVSQSPRYKVAKRGQDVALRCDPISGHVSLFWYQQALGQGPEFLTYFQNEAQLDKSGLPSDRFFAERPEGSVSTLKIQRTQQEDSAVYLCASSSLVQGLYGYTFGSGTRLTVV.

The V call is TRBV20-1, the J call TRBJ1-2; D call uncertain. Germline lookup yields CDR1 DFQATT and CDR2 SNEGSKA (reference sequence). V was pared by 3 bases and J by 3 bases, with 17 bases between. The CDR3 is made up of 15 amino acids. The CDR3 DNA follows: TGCAGTGCTAGGACCCCTACGATGATCCACTATGGCTACACCTTC. Protein: CSARTPTMIHYGYTF.

This clonotype was counted between two and nine times. The chain combines TRBV7-2 with TRBJ2-1, with 7 bases fitting TRBD2. Germline CDR1 SGHTA, CDR2 FQGNSA. With 6 bases clipped from V and 9 bases from J, the junction kept 17 bases outside the gene matches. The CDR3 spans 16 residues. Here the CDR3 reads CASRKAGTTISGEQFF. CDR3 bases: TGTGCCAGCAGAAAGGCCGGGACTACGATCTCCGGTGAGCAGTTCTTC.

This sequence joins TRBV7-9 and TRBJ2-2; D unresolved. In germline, CDR1 is SEHNR, CDR2 FQNEAQ (reference sequence). The CDR3 extends over 12 amino acids. Trimming took off 7 bases at V and 1 base at J, with 4 bases between the two ends. In DNA form, the CDR3 reads TGTGCCAGCAACCTGAACACCGGGGAGCTGTTTTTT. Translation: CASNLNTGELFF.

This clonotype showed up just a few times. The V gene is TRBV28, the J gene TRBJ2-4; D may be TRBD1 (5 bases). CDR1 is MDHEN and CDR2 is SYDVKM in the germline V gene. The CDR3 has 11 amino acids. The V and J ends lost 3 bases and 15 bases respectively, with 12 bases between them. The CDR3: CASSLAQVWYF. CDR3 in DNA: TGTGCCAGCAGTTTGGCACAGGTCTGGTACTTC.

The chain carries TRBV25-1 and TRBJ2-4, with D perhaps matching TRBD1 (6 bases). Germline assignment: CDR1 MGHDK and CDR2 SYGVNS. The CDR3 sequence is 12 residues long. The CDR3 is CAGADSKNIQYF. In nucleotides, the CDR3 is TGTGCGGGGGCGGATTCCAAAAACATTCAGTACTTC.

The chain has TRBV4-3 and TRBJ1-1; D is perhaps TRBD1 (5 bases). The CDR3 is made up of 15 amino acids. In germline, CDR1 is LGHNA, CDR2 YSLEER. Trimming took 1 base from V and 3 from J, leaving 12 bases between them. The CDR3 sequence: CASSQAAREDTEAFF. CDR3 nucleotides: TGCGCCAGCAGCCAAGCGGCCAGGGAGGACACTGAAGCTTTCTTT.

This clonotype was recorded a few times. The J gene is TRBJ2-7, the V gene TRBV20-1, with D tentatively TRBD2 (6 bases). Per the germline V gene, CDR1 is DFQATT and CDR2 is SNEGSKA (reference sequence). The CDR3 sequence is 13 residues long. Trimming shortened V by 5 bases and J by 4 bases, and 15 bases separated the two germline ends. Written as DNA, the CDR3 is TGCAGTGCTCCTCGAGCGGGTGGATACGAGCAGTACTTC. Encoded protein: CSAPRAGGYEQYF.

This clonotype has more than one count but fewer than ten. The genes are TRBV25-1 and TRBJ1-6, with TRBD1 matching over 8 bases. Germline V gene data show CDR1 as MGHDK and CDR2 as SYGVNS. V dropped 2 bases and J dropped 7; count of bases not matched to a gene: 4. This CDR3 has 15 residues. In nucleotides, the CDR3 is TGTGCCAGCAGTGAAGCAGGGGGCGCGAATTCACCCCTCCACTTT. This codes for CASSEAGGANSPLHF.

The V and J genes are TRBV4-2 and TRBJ2-7, with D possibly TRBD2 on 6 matching bases. This CDR3 spans 15 amino acids. Per germline, CDR1 LGHNA and CDR2 YNFKEQ. V shed 0 bases and J shed 5 bases, with 14 bases lying between them. Here the CDR3 DNA reads TGTGCCAGCAGCCAAGATGGGGGGTTCTCAGACGAGCAGTACTTC. Translating it yields CASSQDGGFSDEQYF.

The sample holds a few counts of this clonotype. The chain recombines TRBV6-2 or TRBV6-3 with TRBJ1-1; D is unclear. The germline CDR1 and CDR2 sequences are MNHEY and SVGEGT. This CDR3 has 13 residues. V was pared by 0 bases and J by 11 bases, with 13 bases between. The CDR3 DNA follows: TGTGCCAGCAGTTACTCGACTGGGAGCTACGCTTTCTTT. Its protein product is CASSYSTGSYAFF.

In DNA form, the CDR3 reads TGTGCCAGCCCAACATCCGGCTCCTACAATGAGCAGTACTTC. Translated: CASPTSGSYNEQYF. This chain uses TRBV7-9 with TRBJ2-1; no clear D. TRBJ2-7 matches the DNA end more closely, so the J call is doubtful. CDR1 SEHNR and CDR2 FQNEAQ come from the germline V gene (reference sequence). The CDR3 is 14 amino acids.

The V call is TRBV5-1, the J call TRBJ2-5; TRBD1 matches at 7 bases. The assigned J gene may be wrong: the sequence end matches TRBJ2-7 better. There are 14 residues in the CDR3. Germline CDR1 SGHRS, CDR2 YFSETQ. The CDR3 bases are TGCGCCAGCAGCCCGGACAGGCCCAGCCTCGAGCAGTACTTC. Amino acids: CASSPDRPSLEQYF.

In its sample, this clonotype was seen many times. This chain joins TRBV5-1 and TRBJ1-6; D gene unclear. The CDR3 loop spans 13 amino acids. V was clipped by 4 bases and J by 7 bases, with 9 bases between them. CDR1 and CDR2 from the germline V gene are SGHRS and YFSETQ. The CDR3 DNA reads TGCGCCAGCAGCCTGGAACCGAATTCACCCCTCCACTTT. It specifies CASSLEPNSPLHF.

This clonotype was recorded once. Possible read error: a much larger clone is one base away. The chain is built from TRBV29-1 and TRBJ2-1, with D possibly called TRBD1 or TRBD2 (7 bases each). Germline V gene lookup returns CDR1 SQVTM and CDR2 ANQGSEA. The CDR3 has 16 residues. V dropped 4 bases and J dropped 0 bases, with 16 bases sitting between them. The CDR3 region is CSVAGRGLSSYNEQFF. For the CDR3, the DNA is TGCAGCGTTGCGGGGAGGGGGCTCTCCTCCTACAATGAGCAGTTCTTC.

This clonotype was seen a few times. The J gene is TRBJ1-2, the V gene TRBV6-2 or TRBV6-3; no clear D. V lost 4 bases to trimming and J lost 8 bases, with 14 bases between them. The germline gives CDR1 MNHEY, CDR2 SVGEGT. The CDR3 is 13 amino acids. The CDR3: CASSSGYLWGYTF. In DNA, the CDR3 is TGTGCCAGCAGTTCCGGTTATCTTTGGGGCTACACCTTC.

The V call is TRBV7-8, the J call TRBJ1-6, with TRBD1 identical over 8 bases. CDR3 size: 14 residues. The junction had 6 bases not matched to a gene; V was cut back by 7 bases and J by 7 bases. Germline V CDR1 and CDR2: SGHVS, FQNEAQ. CDR3 region: CASIRQGLNSPLHF. The CDR3 nucleotides are TGTGCCAGCATCAGACAGGGGCTAAATTCACCCCTCCACTTT.

CDR3 coding DNA: TGCGCCAGCAGCCAAGAACTAGCGGGAGGCGAGCAGTACTTC. It is translated as CASSQELAGGEQYF. The V call is TRBV4-3, the J call TRBJ2-7; 12 nucleotides align to TRBD2. This CDR3 comprises 14 residues. CDR1 LGHNA and CDR2 YSLEER come from the germline V gene. V shed 0 bases, J shed 6 bases, and the junction held 0 bases outside the gene matches.

This clonotype showed up just a few times. The chain carries TRBV7-8 and TRBJ2-1; D call uncertain. V lost 8 bases to trimming and J lost 2 bases, with 13 bases between them. Germline V gene data show CDR1 as SGHVS and CDR2 as FQNEAQ. This CDR3 has 14 amino acids. The CDR3 DNA is TGTGCCAGCTTAGTAGGGCGCGCCTACAATGAGCAGTTCTTC. It yields the protein CASLVGRAYNEQFF. The variable domain in full, completed from reference TRBV7-8 and TRBJ2-1, reads GAGVSQSPRYKVAKRGQDVALRCDPISGHVSLFWYQQALGQGPEFLTYFQNEAQLDKSGLPSDRFFAERPEGSVSTLKIQRTQQEDSAVYLCASLVGRAYNEQFFGPGTRLTVL.

The sample holds one count of this clonotype. Germline and junction disagree at one end, which may indicate a read error. The V gene is TRBV4-3, the J gene TRBJ2-5, with unresolved D. The end of the DNA fits TRBJ2-7 better, so the J call may be wrong. Germline V gives CDR1 LGHNA, CDR2 YSLEER. The length of the CDR3 is 17 residues. DNA of the CDR3: TGCGCCAGTAGCCAGGCCAGCCGACGAGCGAGATCCCTCGAGCAGTACTTC. It translates to CASSQASRRARSLEQYF.

J is TRBJ2-7 and V is TRBV15, with 8 bases identical to TRBD2. This CDR3 comprises 15 residues. The germline V gene has CDR1 LNHNV and CDR2 YYDKDF (reference sequence). The V and J ends lost 0 bases and 1 base, in that order; junction bases with no gene match: 2. CDR3 protein: CATSRDREGSYEQYF. The CDR3 nucleotides read TGTGCCACCAGCAGAGATCGGGAGGGGTCCTACGAGCAGTACTTC. Drawing the rest from reference TRBV15 and TRBJ2-7, the complete variable domain is DAMVIQNPRYQVTQFGKPVTLSCSQTLNHNVMYWYQQKSSQAPKLLFHYYDKDFNNEADTPDNFQSRRPNTSFCFLDIRSPGLGDTAMYLCATSRDREGSYEQYFGPGTRLTVT.

This clonotype was counted between two and nine times. This rearrangement joins TRBV4-1 to TRBJ2-1; 12 bases map to TRBD2. Trimming cost V 1 base and J 8 bases; bases outside gene matches: 6. CDR1 MGHRA and CDR2 YSYEKL come from the germline V gene. There are 16 residues in the CDR3. The CDR3 sequence is CASSQVSSGGAYEQFF. The CDR3 region has the DNA TGCGCCAGCAGCCAAGTGTCTAGCGGGGGGGCCTATGAGCAGTTCTTC.

V and J are TRBV12-3 or TRBV12-4 and TRBJ1-1; D is uncertain. V lost 7 bases and J 1 base, leaving 19 bases between the germline ends. CDR3 length equals 16 residues. CDR3 sequence reads: CASTDYKGLRNTEAFF. CDR3 nucleotide sequence: TGTGCCAGCACCGATTATAAAGGGTTAAGGAACACTGAAGCTTTCTTT.